The present TCR beta chain was sequenced within a study of blood T cell repertoires in COVID-19. Trimming shortened V by 7 bases and J by 3 bases, and 10 bases separated the two germline ends. Germline V gene lookup returns CDR1 SNHLY and CDR2 FYNNEI. The CDR3 has 13 amino acids. Sequencing used immunoSEQ multiplex PCR; TCRdb keeps in-frame clones, though not all of them. The sample holds about 55,000 clones, approximately 83% seen once. V and J are TRBV2 and TRBJ1-5; no firm D call. The source material was peripheral blood. The TCR sequence derives from a human donor in a cohort sampled during active COVID-19. The CDR3 nucleotides are TGTGCCAGCATCGGGTCGGACAATCAGCCCCAGCATTTT. It yields the protein CASIGSDNQPQHF.